Following are 24 T cell receptor beta chains from one sample sequenced in a study of T cell repertoires in cytomegalovirus infection. These TCRs' antigens remain unknown. TCRdb used MiXCR to reprocess the reads, holding one entry per CDR3 protein. Of under 95,000 distinct CDR3 sequences detected, 45% to 50% appear once; the ten largest clones hold about 92%. Source: CD8+ T cells from cultured PBMCs, taken from culture after CMV antigen stimulation. The receptors were sampled from a human donor in good health (CMV status not recorded). Some clones in this sample may be carry-over from other donors' samples.

The gene calls are TRBV27 and TRBJ1-1, with D maybe TRBD1 (6 bases). V gave up 6 bases and J gave up 0 bases, with 11 bases separating them. The germline V gene has CDR1 MNHEY and CDR2 SMNVEV (reference sequence). The CDR3 length is 14 residues. CDR3 protein: CASRPTGLNTEAFF. The DNA for the CDR3 is TGTGCCAGCAGACCGACAGGACTGAACACTGAAGCTTTCTTT.

A few counts support this clonotype. The genes are TRBV12-5 and TRBJ1-5; unclear D gene. V was clipped by 0 bases and J by 4 bases, with 13 bases between them. The germline gives CDR1 LGHNT, CDR2 FRNRAP. The length of the CDR3 is 16 residues. In DNA, the CDR3 is TGTGCTAGTGGTTTGGTACGGGAGACGGGGAATCAGCCCCAGCATTTT. As protein: CASGLVRETGNQPQHF.

V is TRBV24-1 and J is TRBJ2-7; no clear D. Germline CDR1 is KGHDR and CDR2 is SFDVKD. CDR3 size: 13 residues. Trimming left V 6 bases short and J 5 bases short, with 13 bases between. The CDR3 bases are TGTGCCACCAGTCCCGTCGGGCTCGACGAGCAGTACTTC. It specifies CATSPVGLDEQYF.

This clonotype has a count of ten or more. V and J are TRBV7-2 and TRBJ2-1; 10 bases agree with TRBD2. CDR1 and CDR2 from the germline V gene are SGHTA and FQGNSA. The CDR3 spans 15 residues. V trimming: 7 bases; J trimming: 4 bases; junction bases outside the gene matches: 7. The CDR3: CASTRTSGSYNEQFF. CDR3 in DNA: TGTGCCAGCACCAGGACTAGCGGCTCGTACAATGAGCAGTTCTTC. Full variable domain (missing parts from reference TRBV7-2 and TRBJ2-1): GAGVSQSPSNKVTEKGKDVELRCDPISGHTALYWYRQSLGQGLEFLIYFQGNSAPDKSGLPSDRFSAERTGGSVSTLTIQRTQQEDSAVYLCASTRTSGSYNEQFFGPGTRLTVL.

This chain joins TRBV4-1 and TRBJ1-5; 11 bases are a match to TRBD1. This CDR3 comprises 15 residues. The junction had 5 bases not matched to a gene; V was cut back by 3 bases and J by 7 bases. Germline V lookup: CDR1 MGHRA, CDR2 YSYEKL. CDR3 DNA: TGCGCCAGCAGCCATGGACAGGGGGCAGGGCAGCCCCAGCATTTT. Encoded protein: CASSHGQGAGQPQHF.

The rearrangement joins TRBV14 to TRBJ2-3; 8 bases fit TRBD2. J gave up 4 bases and V 2 bases, and 8 bases lay outside the gene matches. The CDR3 is 16 amino acids. The germline CDR1 and CDR2 sequences are SGHDN and FVKESK. The CDR3 sequence: CASSQPRGGLSDTQYF. In DNA, the CDR3 is TGTGCCAGCAGCCAACCCCGGGGGGGCCTTTCAGATACGCAGTATTTT.

The CDR3 spells CSAPSFMRGNTEAFF. CDR3 nucleotide sequence: TGCAGTGCTCCCTCATTTATGCGGGGGAACACTGAAGCTTTCTTT. V gene TRBV20-1 combines with J gene TRBJ1-1; no definite D call. The CDR3 runs 15 residues. V lost 5 bases and J 1 base, leaving 17 bases between the germline ends. Germline CDR1 and CDR2: DFQATT and SNEGSKA (reference sequence).

The DNA of the CDR3 is TGTGCCAGCAGCTTGGCCAGCGGGGGGAACACAGATACGCAGTATTTT. Its protein product is CASSLASGGNTDTQYF. This chain joins TRBV5-6 and TRBJ2-3; TRBD2 matches 9 bases. There are 16 residues in the CDR3. Looked up from germline, CDR1 is SGHDT and CDR2 is YYEEEE. V was pared by 0 bases and J by 2 bases, with 4 bases of the junction left unmatched.

In the case of this clonotype: The junction does not match germline at one end; this may be a read error. The chain has TRBV4-2 and TRBJ2-1; no clear D. Germline V gene lookup returns CDR1 LGHNA and CDR2 YNFKEQ. CDR3 length equals 12 residues. CDR3 DNA: TGTGCCAGCAGCCAAGGGACCAATGAGCAGTTTTTC. Its translation is CASSQGTNEQFF.

The chain links TRBV29-1 to TRBJ1-5; tentatively, D is TRBD1 (6 bases). Between the trimmed V and J ends, which lost 0 bases and 1 base, there was a span of 7 bases. The CDR3 is 14 amino acids. Germline CDR1 and CDR2: SQVTM and ANQGSEA. The CDR3 DNA sequence: TGCAGCGTTGAAGAAGGGGGGAGCAATCAGCCCCAGCATTTT. It translates to CSVEEGGSNQPQHF. The whole variable domain, filled in from reference TRBV29-1 and TRBJ1-5, reads SAVISQKPSRDICQRGTSLTIQCQVDSQVTMMFWYRQQPGQSLTLIATANQGSEATYESGFVIDKFPISRPNLTFSTLTVSNMSPEDSSIYLCSVEEGGSNQPQHFGDGTRLSIL.

This clonotype was counted ten times or more. CDR3 in amino acids: CASSLAGVAGEGEYEQYF. CDR3 nucleotides: TGTGCCAGCAGCTTAGCGGGGGTAGCGGGAGAGGGGGAGTACGAGCAGTACTTC. The chain recombines TRBV7-2 with TRBJ2-7; 9 nucleotides line up with TRBD2. The CDR3 contains 18 residues. The germline gives CDR1 SGHTA, CDR2 FQGNSA. Germline trimming cut 0 bases from V and 4 bases from J; bases unmatched to any gene: 13. Supplemented by reference TRBV7-2 and TRBJ2-7, the full variable domain reads GAGVSQSPSNKVTEKGKDVELRCDPISGHTALYWYRQSLGQGLEFLIYFQGNSAPDKSGLPSDRFSAERTGGSVSTLTIQRTQQEDSAVYLCASSLAGVAGEGEYEQYFGPGTRLTVT.

This chain uses TRBV27 with TRBJ2-1, with 10 bases aligning to TRBD2. The germline gives CDR1 MNHEY, CDR2 SMNVEV (reference sequence). J was trimmed by 2 bases and V by 2 bases; bases with no gene match: 6. The CDR3 contains 17 residues. CDR3 nucleotides: TGTGCCAGCAGTTTACGTCCTAGCGGGGGACCCTACAATGAGCAGTTCTTC. Amino acid sequence: CASSLRPSGGPYNEQFF.

This clonotype came up many times. The chain links TRBV7-2 to TRBJ2-3; D remains unclear. CDR3 size: 16 residues. The germline gives CDR1 SGHTA, CDR2 FQGNSA. Trimming removed 5 bases from V and 3 bases from J, with 18 bases in between. The CDR3 here is CASSRQRLGPTDTQYF. In DNA, the CDR3 is TGTGCCAGCAGCCGTCAACGGCTAGGCCCTACAGATACGCAGTATTTT.

The chain uses TRBV12-3 or TRBV12-4 and TRBJ1-1; D not certain. Trimming pared 5 bases from V and 1 base from J, leaving 14 bases between. The CDR3 extends over 15 amino acids. In DNA, the CDR3 is TGTGCCAGCAGTCTGAGCGGACTCCGGAACACTGAAGCTTTCTTT. It is translated as CASSLSGLRNTEAFF.

The V call is TRBV7-3, the J call TRBJ2-7, with a weak D call TRBD1 (5 bases). V was cut by 3 bases and J by 5 bases, with 11 bases left in between. The CDR3 covers 13 residues. Germline loops: CDR1 SGHTA, CDR2 FQGTGA. Written as DNA, the CDR3 is TGTGCCAGCAGCTTGGACGGCAGGGACGAGCAGTACTTC. Protein product: CASSLDGRDEQYF. Combining the CDR3 with reference TRBV7-3 and TRBJ2-7 gives the whole variable domain GAGVSQTPSNKVTEKGKYVELRCDPISGHTALYWYRQSLGQGPEFLIYFQGTGAADDSGLPNDRFFAVRPEGSVSTLKIQRTERGDSAVYLCASSLDGRDEQYFGPGTRLTVT.

This clonotype was observed a handful of times. The gene calls are TRBV27 and TRBJ2-1; TRBD2 aligns across 10 bases. Germline V gives CDR1 MNHEY, CDR2 SMNVEV (reference sequence). The CDR3 is 14 residues long. V was pared by 2 bases and J by 12 bases, with 7 bases of the junction left unmatched. As DNA, the CDR3 is TGTGCCAGCAGTTTAGGAGCGGGAGGGCCTGTGCAGTTCTTC. This gives the protein CASSLGAGGPVQFF.

The rearrangement links TRBV12-3 or TRBV12-4 to TRBJ1-2; D gene uncertain. The CDR3 sequence is 15 residues long. The V end lost 5 bases, the J end lost 0 bases, and 13 bases lay between the germline ends. As DNA, the CDR3 is TGTGCCAGCAGTCCTTTACCGAGTTCTAACTATGGCTACACCTTC. The encoded protein is CASSPLPSSNYGYTF.

A few counts support this clonotype. The rearrangement uses TRBV7-6 and TRBJ2-7; possibly TRBD2 for D (6 bases). The CDR3 runs 15 residues. V was pared by 6 bases and J by 6 bases, with 21 bases between. Germline CDR1 is SGHVS and CDR2 is FNYEAQ. CDR3: CASRKNPGDGGEQYF. CDR3 DNA sequence: TGTGCCAGCAGAAAGAATCCGGGGGACGGGGGCGAGCAGTACTTC.

The rearrangement uses TRBV7-9 and TRBJ2-7, with TRBD1 as a possible D gene (6 bases). Between the trimmed V and J ends, which lost 4 bases and 3 bases, there was a span of 16 bases. This CDR3 is 15 amino acids long. Germline CDR1 is SEHNR and CDR2 is FQNEAQ (reference sequence). CDR3 in amino acids: CASSSPTGRGYEQYF. The CDR3 DNA reads as TGTGCCAGCAGCTCCCCGACAGGTCGGGGCTACGAGCAGTACTTC.

The chain's CDR3 is CASSDRTSGSTDTQYF. In DNA form, the CDR3 reads TGTGCCAGCAGCGACCGAACTAGCGGGAGCACAGATACGCAGTATTTT. J is TRBJ2-3 and V is TRBV7-6, with TRBD2 identical over 9 bases. Trimming took 5 bases from V and 0 from J; bases not matched to a gene: 6. Germline V gene lookup returns CDR1 SGHVS and CDR2 FNYEAQ. CDR3 length: 16 residues.

The chain carries TRBV7-9 and TRBJ2-5; the D gene is possibly TRBD2 (6 bases). The V gene's germline CDR1 is SEHNR and CDR2 FQNEAQ (reference sequence). Trimming removed 4 bases from V and 5 bases from J, with 20 bases in between. The CDR3 runs 16 residues. CDR3 in amino acids: CASSSTRGRGKETQYF. In DNA form, the CDR3 reads TGTGCCAGCAGCTCGACCCGCGGACGGGGGAAGGAGACCCAGTACTTC.

The V gene is TRBV18, the J gene TRBJ1-1, with D perhaps TRBD1 (6 bases). Germline values: CDR1 KGHSH, CDR2 LQKENI. The CDR3 has 14 residues. Trimming took 6 bases from V and 5 from J, leaving 16 bases between them. In DNA form, the CDR3 reads TGTGCCAGCTCGGAGGGGGGGGTCGCTACTGAAGCTTTCTTT. It translates to CASSEGGVATEAFF. Full variable domain (remainder filled in from reference TRBV18 and TRBJ1-1): NAGVMQNPRHLVRRRGQEARLRCSPMKGHSHVYWYRQLPEEGLKFMVYLQKENIIDESGMPKERFSAEFPKEGPSILRIQQVVRGDSAAYFCASSEGGVATEAFFGQGTRLTVV.

This clonotype was counted between two and nine times. This chain joins TRBV27 and TRBJ2-7, with D tentatively TRBD2 (5 bases). The V gene lost 7 bases and the J gene lost 0 bases, with 10 bases spanning the gap. The CDR3 loop spans 13 amino acids. Germline assignment: CDR1 MNHEY and CDR2 SMNVEV (reference sequence). CDR3 sequence: CASKGGLSYEQYF. The CDR3 region has the DNA TGTGCCAGCAAGGGCGGACTCTCCTACGAGCAGTACTTC.

The chain joins TRBV7-7 to TRBJ2-2, with TRBD2 matching over 15 bases. J gave up 1 base and V 4 bases, and 4 bases lay outside the gene matches. Germline lookup yields CDR1 SSHAT and CDR2 FNYEAQ (reference sequence). This CDR3 has 18 amino acids. The chain's CDR3 is CASSSGLAGGLNTGELFF. CDR3 nucleotide sequence: TGTGCCAGCAGCTCGGGACTAGCGGGGGGTTTGAACACCGGGGAGCTGTTTTTT.